The present entry profiles one TCR beta chain with its context. The sample comes from a study of HIV-infected patients and healthy controls. MiXCR, applied by TCRdb to the 5' RACE reads, yields one record per CDR3 protein. The sample lists more than 60,000 distinct CDR3 sequences; roughly a fifth were seen once. J was trimmed by 5 bases and V by 6 bases; bases with no gene match: 12. This CDR3 spans 15 amino acids. Germline V lookup: CDR1 LNHNV, CDR2 YYDKDF (reference sequence). This TCR was recovered from a human donor in good health. The sequenced material came from CD4+ T cells from blood. The chain uses TRBV15 and TRBJ2-5; 7 bases align to TRBD1. CDR3 loop: CATRTDRVLGETQYF. The CDR3 region has the DNA TGTGCCACCAGAACCGACAGGGTCCTAGGGGAGACCCAGTACTTC.